The text below deals with one T cell receptor (beta chain). In germline, CDR1 is SGHRS, CDR2 YFSETQ. The germline V and J ends were trimmed by 5 bases and 8 bases, with 11 bases remaining between them. The CDR3 loop spans 13 amino acids. Relapsing-remitting disease, either stable or active, was present in the multiple sclerosis controls, who were treatment-naive patients. The data stem from a study of CD8 T cells in Susac syndrome. With random hexamers, reverse transcription was performed on roughly 0.5 to 1 ug of RNA. TCR beta CDR3 was amplified by immunoSEQ multiplex PCR. This amplification extended across 54 Vbeta and 13 Jbeta segments. TCRdb independently ran MiXCR on the immunoSEQ multiplex PCR reads; one entry per CDR3 protein. The sample lists 78,000 or so distinct CDR3 sequences, 85% to 95% occurring once.

The chain has TRBV5-1 and TRBJ1-6, with D perhaps matching TRBD1 (5 bases). The sample consisted of CD8+ T cells from PBMCs. This receptor was identified in a human donor with multiple sclerosis. The CDR3 DNA follows: TGCGCCAGCAGGGGCCGAGGGGATTCACCCCTCCACTTT. This gives the protein CASRGRGDSPLHF.